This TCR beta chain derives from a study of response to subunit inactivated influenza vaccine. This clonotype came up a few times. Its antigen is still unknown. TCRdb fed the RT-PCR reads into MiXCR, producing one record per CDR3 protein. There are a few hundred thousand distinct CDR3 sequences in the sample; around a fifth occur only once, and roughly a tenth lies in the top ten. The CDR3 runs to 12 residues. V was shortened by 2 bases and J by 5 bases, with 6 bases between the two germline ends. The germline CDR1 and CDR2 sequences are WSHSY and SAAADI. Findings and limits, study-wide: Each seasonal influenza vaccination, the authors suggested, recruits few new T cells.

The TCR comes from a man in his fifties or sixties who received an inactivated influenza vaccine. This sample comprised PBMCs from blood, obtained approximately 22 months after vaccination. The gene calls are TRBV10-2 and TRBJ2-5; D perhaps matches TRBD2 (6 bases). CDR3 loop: CASSEGGETQYF. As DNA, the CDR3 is TGCGCCAGCAGTGAGGGAGGGGAGACCCAGTACTTC.